This TCR beta chain was obtained from a study of Graves' ophthalmopathy and Graves' hyperthyroidism. The study, taken as a whole, reports: A 13-signature model separated ophthalmopathy from stable hyperthyroidism, reaching approximately 88% sensitivity and 75% to 83% specificity cross-validated. Most expanded clonotypes from thyroid (those above 0.001 frequency) were also found in blood.

Ophthalmopathy donors showed moderate-to-severe activity, CAS ≥3, NOSPECS ≥4 and a duration under 3 months. The TCR beta CDR3 regions underwent amplification from RNA transcripts. RT-PCR was first run with HTBI primers, then multiplex PCR in a second round. TCRdb re-analysed the multiplex PCR reads in MiXCR, keeping a single row per CDR3 protein. The data hold about 480,000 distinct CDR3 sequences, with about an eighth observed a single time. The CDR3 runs 14 residues. V dropped 3 bases and J dropped 5; count of bases not matched to a gene: 7. Germline values: CDR1 MDHEN, CDR2 SYDVKM. In its sample, this clonotype was seen many times. Its specificity is not known.

This chain connects TRBV28 to TRBJ2-7; 7 bases are shared with TRBD1. The sequence was obtained from a woman aged 25 to 45 with Graves' ophthalmopathy. The material sequenced was blood. CDR3 DNA sequence: TGTGCCAGCAGTTTCTCCGGGACAGTCAACGAGCAGTACTTC. Protein: CASSFSGTVNEQYF.